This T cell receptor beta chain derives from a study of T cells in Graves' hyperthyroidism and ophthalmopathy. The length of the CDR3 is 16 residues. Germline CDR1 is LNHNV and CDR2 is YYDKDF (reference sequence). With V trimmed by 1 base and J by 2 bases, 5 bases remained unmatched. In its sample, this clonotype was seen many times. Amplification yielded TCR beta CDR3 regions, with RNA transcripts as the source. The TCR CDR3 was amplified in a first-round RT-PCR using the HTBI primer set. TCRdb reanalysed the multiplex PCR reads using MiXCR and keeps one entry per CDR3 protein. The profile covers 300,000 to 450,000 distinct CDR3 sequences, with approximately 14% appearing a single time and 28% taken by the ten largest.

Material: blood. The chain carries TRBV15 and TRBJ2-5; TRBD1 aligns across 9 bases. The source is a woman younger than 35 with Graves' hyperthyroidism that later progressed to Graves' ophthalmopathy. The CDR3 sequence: CATSRGRTGEQETQYF. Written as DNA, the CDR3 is TGTGCCACCAGCAGAGGCCGGACAGGGGAGCAAGAGACCCAGTACTTC.